The sequence of this T cell receptor (beta chain) was determined in a study of OX40 agonist ivuxolimab in advanced cancers. Study findings and constraints: CD8+ T cells (on average) carried more expanded clones than CD4+ T cells.

CDR1 SGDLS and CDR2 YYNGEE come from the germline V gene. V lost 0 bases and J lost 7, with 16 bases in between. The CDR3 totals 15 residues. Samples of blood were obtained at baseline, on cycle 4 day 1, and on cycle 7 day 1. This table comes from immunoSEQ multiplex PCR, and its TCRdb copy is limited to in-frame clones, with some not included. The sample records over 150,000 clones, 94% being singletons. Of note for this clone: No antigen is known for it. Additional DNA sequences in this sample encode the identical CDR3.

The chain combines TRBV9 with TRBJ1-2; no clear D gene. The material was CD4+ or CD8+ T cells sorted from blood, obtained in a trial of the OX40 agonist ivuxolimab. The sequence came from an adult with an advanced solid tumor such as melanoma, head and neck, liver or kidney cancer. CDR3 sequence: CASSVEGQTFGGYTF. CDR3 bases: TGTGCCAGCAGCGTAGAAGGTCAGACCTTTGGTGGCTACACCTTC.